This section outlines one TCR beta chain sequence together with its context. The antigen remains undetermined. The data are from a study of T cell responses to AZD1222 COVID-19 vaccine. Overall study context: Analysis merged second doses at about 4 or about 12 weeks. The study, taken as a whole, reports: Two doses of AZD1222 preceded a rise in Spike-specific TCR breadth and depth.

Germline CDR1 is SGDLS and CDR2 is YYNGEE. This CDR3 contains 14 residues. The V gene end was trimmed by 1 base and the J gene end by 10 bases; junction bases not matched to a gene: 7. Profiled with immunoSEQ multiplex PCR; TCRdb holds only in-frame clones, not every one. The sample shows 70,000 to 90,000 clones, about 89% of them seen only once. This TCR derives from an adult in good health. This specimen consisted of peripheral blood, obtained on day 0 of AZD1222 vaccination. V and J are TRBV9 and TRBJ2-7, with TRBD2 matching 11 bases. The CDR3 nucleotides are TGTGCCAGCAGCGTAAGTCTAGCGGGAGGTGCACAGTACTTC. Protein product: CASSVSLAGGAQYF.